This T cell receptor (beta chain) stems from a study of CD8 T cells in ankylosing spondylitis. This clonotype occurred a few times. This CDR3 is 16 amino acids long. The V and J ends lost 0 bases and 5 bases, in that order; junction bases with no gene match: 8. Germline V gene data show CDR1 as DFQATT and CDR2 as SNEGSKA (reference sequence). TCRdb passed the 5' RACE reads through MiXCR, listing each CDR3 protein once. This sample has roughly 250,000 distinct CDR3 sequences; less than 10% occur once, and the top ten carry approximately 7%. The specimen was blood, either unsorted or a sorted T cell fraction (not recorded which). This chain connects TRBV20-1 to TRBJ2-3; 10 nucleotides align to TRBD2. The sequence derives from a male donor with ankylosing spondylitis or in good health (not recorded which). The CDR3 DNA sequence: TGCAGTGCTAGAGACGTCCTAGCGGGAGCGGAAGATACGCAGTATTTT. It specifies CSARDVLAGAEDTQYF.